The sequence of this T cell receptor (beta chain) was determined in a study of identical twins. Per the germline V gene, CDR1 is MNHNS and CDR2 is SASEGT. The ends were cut back, 5 bases at V and 0 bases at J, with 7 bases in the middle. The CDR3 has 14 residues. General observations from the study: These conclusions were based on statistical analysis (cross-sectional, not following the same donors). Abundant cord blood beta clonotypes carried fewer insertions; memory repertoires showed none.

Turning to this clonotype: No antigen is known for it.

The authors used template switching to add a universal primer site and gave cDNA unique molecular identifiers. TCRdb processed the 5' RACE reads anew with MiXCR; each CDR3 protein has one entry. Seen here are about 280,000 distinct CDR3 sequences, about 8.3% observed once, and the top ten hold 2% to 2.5%. These data were likewise used in another study, on yellow fever vaccine responses in identical twins.

J is TRBJ1-4 and V is TRBV6-1, with D hard to call. The clonotype was recovered from a woman between 18 and 29 years old in good health. Sequencing was carried out using memory (CD45RO+) T cells sorted from blood. The CDR3 loop reads CASSTASTNEKLFF. The CDR3 DNA reads TGTGCCAGCAGTACAGCTTCAACTAATGAAAAACTGTTTTTT.